The text below deals with one TCR beta chain. This sample is drawn from a study of blood T cell repertoires in COVID-19. Whole-study context: Samples taken during acute and convalescent COVID-19 were collected in the United States, Italy and Spain. From T cells, B-cell-depleted T cells, or PBMCs came the material, which was cDNA or gDNA.

In the authors' workflow: Estimation of nucleated cell counts relied on the amplification of reference gene primers. Sequencing was performed with immunoSEQ multiplex PCR; in TCRdb, only in-frame clones are kept and a portion is missing. That table supplies the V and J calls and clone size; D and trimming were determined from the DNA. The sample yields 200,000 to 300,000 clones, 88% seen once. CDR1 LGHDT and CDR2 YNNKEL come from the germline V gene (reference sequence). V was trimmed by 3 bases and J by 4 bases, leaving 9 bases between them. The CDR3 contains 13 residues. The sequence was collected from a man between 60 and 70 years old who had recovered from COVID-19. The sample consisted of peripheral blood. V and J are TRBV3-1 (or the pseudogene TRBV3-2) and TRBJ1-2; D call uncertain. CDR3 nucleotides: TGTGCCAGCAGCCACGACAAGATCTATGGCTACACCTTC. This translates into CASSHDKIYGYTF.